Here is one TCR beta chain with its context. Its target is unknown. TCRdb reprocessed the multiplex PCR reads via MiXCR and lists one record per CDR3 protein. The profile shows 70,000 or so distinct CDR3 sequences, over 40% of them singletons. The CDR3 covers 12 residues. With 2 bases removed from V and 7 bases from J, the gap between germline ends came to 5 bases. These data come from a study of breast tumors, draining lymph nodes, adjacent tissues. Findings of the study overall: Tumor and nontumor repertoires were significantly more similar in luminal-like than in basal-like breast cancer. Tumors had less TCR diversity than lymph nodes, more than nontumor tissue.

The sequenced sample was breast tumor tissue. The TCR originated in a female donor with breast cancer. Some clones in this sample may be carry-over from other donors' samples. V and J are TRBV12-3 or TRBV12-4 and TRBJ2-2; D remains unclear. CDR3 loop: CASSLRIGELFF. The CDR3 DNA is TGTGCCAGCAGTTTAAGGATCGGGGAGCTGTTTTTT.